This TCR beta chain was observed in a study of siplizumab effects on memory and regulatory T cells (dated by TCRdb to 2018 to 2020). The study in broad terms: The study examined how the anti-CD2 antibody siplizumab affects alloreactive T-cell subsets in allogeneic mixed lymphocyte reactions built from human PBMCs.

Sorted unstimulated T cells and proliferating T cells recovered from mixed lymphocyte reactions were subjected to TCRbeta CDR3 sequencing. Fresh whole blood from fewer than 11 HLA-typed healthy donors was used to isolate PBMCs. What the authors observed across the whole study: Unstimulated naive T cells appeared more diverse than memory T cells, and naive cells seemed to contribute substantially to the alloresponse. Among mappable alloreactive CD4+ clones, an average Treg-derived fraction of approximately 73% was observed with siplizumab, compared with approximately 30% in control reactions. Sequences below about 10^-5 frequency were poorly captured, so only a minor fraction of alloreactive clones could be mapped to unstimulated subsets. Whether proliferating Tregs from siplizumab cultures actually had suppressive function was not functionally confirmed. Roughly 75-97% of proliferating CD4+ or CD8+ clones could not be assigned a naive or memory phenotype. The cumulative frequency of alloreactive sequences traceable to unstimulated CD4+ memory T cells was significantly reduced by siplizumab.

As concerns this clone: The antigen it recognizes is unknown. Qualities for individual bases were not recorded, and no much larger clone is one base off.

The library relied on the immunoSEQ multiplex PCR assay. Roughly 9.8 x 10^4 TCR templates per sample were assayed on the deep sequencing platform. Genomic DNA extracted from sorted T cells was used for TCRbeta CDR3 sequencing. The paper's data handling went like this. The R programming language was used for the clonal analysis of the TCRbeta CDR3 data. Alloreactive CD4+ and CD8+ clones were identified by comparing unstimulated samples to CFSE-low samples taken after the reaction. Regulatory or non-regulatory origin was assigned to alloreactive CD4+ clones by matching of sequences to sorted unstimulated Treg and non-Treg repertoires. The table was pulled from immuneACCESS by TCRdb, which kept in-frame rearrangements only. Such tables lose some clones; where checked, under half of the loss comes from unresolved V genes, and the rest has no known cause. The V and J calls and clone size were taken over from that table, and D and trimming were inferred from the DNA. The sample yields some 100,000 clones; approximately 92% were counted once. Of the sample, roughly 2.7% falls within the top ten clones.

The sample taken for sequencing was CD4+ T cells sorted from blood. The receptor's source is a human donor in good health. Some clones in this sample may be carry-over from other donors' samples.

The CDR3 loop reads CASSPGGSIGTLYEQYF. In nucleotide form, the sequence is TGTGCCAGCAGCCCAGGGGGCTCAATAGGAACGTTATACGAGCAGTACTTC. The chain joins TRBV7-9 to TRBJ2-7; TRBD1 matches 8 bases in the middle. Trimming takes 5 bases off V and 4 bases off J; junction bases not matched to a gene: 16. From the cysteine up to the phenylalanine, the CDR3 has a length of 17 residues. Only CDR3 DNA is held: 51 bases, read in frame from base 1. From the germline V gene (reference sequence), CDR1 is SEHNR and CDR2 is FQNEAQ.